Each of the 26 T cell receptor beta chains below was sequenced from the same sample in a study of cytomegalovirus exposure and HLA in healthy donors. PCR amplification relied on 60 Vbeta primers (plus 13 Jbeta primers). Clones were sequenced by immunoSEQ multiplex PCR, and TCRdb holds only the in-frame ones, with some missing. The sample includes roughly 200,000 clones, 80% seen only once; the top ten take under 0.85%. Sequenced material: PBMCs. The receptors come from a boy aged 10-17 years in good health and CMV-seronegative.

This clone came up once. V and J are TRBV5-5 and TRBJ2-3; 9 nucleotides agree with TRBD1. V shed 5 bases and J 3 bases; nucleotides not matched to a gene: 4. The CDR3 totals 14 residues. CDR1 is SGHKS, CDR2 YYEKEE, per germline (reference sequence). The CDR3 DNA reads as TGTGCCAGCAGACTGGGACAGGGTACAGATACGCAGTATTTT. As protein: CASRLGQGTDTQYF. Based on the CDR3 plus reference TRBV5-5 and TRBJ2-3, the full variable domain is DAGVTQSPTHLIKTRGQQVTLRCSPISGHKSVSWYQQVLGQGPQFIFQYYEKEERGRGNFPDRFSARQFPNYSSELNVNALLLGDSALYLCASRLGQGTDTQYFGPGTRLTVL.

This clone was found once. The J gene is TRBJ1-2, the V gene TRBV15; D ambiguous. V was pared by 0 bases and J by 9 bases, with 14 bases between. In germline, CDR1 is LNHNV, CDR2 YYDKDF (reference sequence). CDR3 length: 14 amino acids. For the CDR3, the DNA is TGTGCCACCAGCAGAGATGGAACAGTTGTTAGCTACACCTTC. This gives the protein CATSRDGTVVSYTF.

DNA of the CDR3: TGTGCCAGCAGCCCCCAGGGCAGGGCTGAAGCTTTCTTT. This translates into CASSPQGRAEAFF. The chain is built from TRBV7-6 and TRBJ1-1, with a possible D match to TRBD1 (5 bases). Germline V gives CDR1 SGHVS, CDR2 FNYEAQ. The CDR3 contains 13 residues. Trimming pared 5 bases from V and 6 bases from J, leaving 13 bases between.

This chain uses TRBV9 with TRBJ2-6; D is perhaps TRBD2 (5 bases). Per germline, CDR1 SGDLS and CDR2 YYNGEE. Trimming took 2 bases from V and 1 from J, leaving 19 bases between them. This CDR3 spans 19 amino acids. CDR3 residues: CASSVSQDSPHSGANVLTF. CDR3 coding DNA: TGTGCCAGCAGCGTGTCGCAGGACTCTCCCCATTCTGGGGCCAACGTCCTGACTTTC. The full variable domain, its missing parts supplied by reference TRBV9 and TRBJ2-6, is DSGVTQTPKHLITATGQRVTLRCSPRSGDLSVYWYQQSLDQGLQFLIQYYNGEERAKGNILERFSAQQFPDLHSELNLSSLELGDSALYFCASSVSQDSPHSGANVLTFGAGSRLTVL.

This clone was picked up a small number of times. The chain has TRBV19 and TRBJ1-2, with D unclear. V lost 2 bases and J 13 bases, leaving 20 bases between the germline ends. CDR1 is LNHDA and CDR2 is SQIVND in the germline V gene (reference sequence). This CDR3 region has 14 residues. Written as DNA, the CDR3 is TGTGCCAGTAGTATATACGAGACGCAGGCACCCGCCACCTTC. Protein sequence: CASSIYETQAPATF. The full variable domain, with the rest looked up from reference TRBV19 and TRBJ1-2, is DGGITQSPKYLFRKEGQNVTLSCEQNLNHDAMYWYRQDPGQGLRLIYYSQIVNDFQKGDIAEGYSVSREKKESFPLTVTSAQKNPTAFYLCASSIYETQAPATFGSGTRLTVV.

The rearrangement joins TRBV7-6 to TRBJ1-1; a possible D gene is TRBD1 (6 bases). Germline V gene lookup returns CDR1 SGHVS and CDR2 FNYEAQ. The CDR3 is 17 residues long. Trimming left V 1 base short and J 7 bases short, with 22 bases between. CDR3 sequence reads: CASSLGDRTPGHGEAFF. The DNA of the CDR3 is TGTGCCAGCAGCTTAGGCGACAGGACCCCAGGACACGGTGAAGCTTTCTTT.

The V and J genes are TRBV7-3 and TRBJ2-1; D gene uncertain. With 5 bases removed from V and 9 bases from J, the gap between germline ends came to 14 bases. The CDR3 is made up of 13 amino acids. Germline loops: CDR1 SGHTA, CDR2 FQGTGA. The CDR3 here is CASSPSLSPEQFF. In DNA form, the CDR3 reads TGTGCCAGCAGCCCCTCCTTGAGTCCTGAGCAGTTCTTC.

This sequence joins TRBV28 and TRBJ1-2; tentatively, D is TRBD1 (6 bases). Looked up from germline, CDR1 is MDHEN and CDR2 is SYDVKM. The CDR3 is 16 residues long. With 4 bases removed from V and 4 bases from J, the gap between germline ends came to 19 bases. CDR3 in amino acids: CASSSRSGAASYGYTF. The CDR3 DNA sequence: TGTGCCAGCAGTTCGAGGTCAGGGGCGGCCTCCTATGGCTACACCTTC.

This clone occurred once. The V and J genes are TRBV7-9 and TRBJ2-7; D uncertain. Trimming removed 1 base from V and 6 bases from J, with 10 bases in between. CDR1 is SEHNR, CDR2 FQNEAQ, per germline (reference sequence). This CDR3 has 13 amino acids. In nucleotides, the CDR3 is TGTGCCAGCAGCTTAGTCGATCCGCGCGAGCAGTACTTC. This translates into CASSLVDPREQYF.

V is TRBV19 and J is TRBJ2-1; D is unresolved. The germline gives CDR1 LNHDA, CDR2 SQIVND (reference sequence). Trimming cost V 10 bases and J 6 bases, with 16 bases left between them. CDR3 length: 13 residues. This CDR3 is CATGRDLSNEQFF. CDR3 nucleotide sequence: TGTGCCACCGGCCGAGACTTAAGCAATGAGCAGTTCTTC. Based on the CDR3 plus reference TRBV19 and TRBJ2-1, the full variable domain is DGGITQSPKYLFRKEGQNVTLSCEQNLNHDAMYWYRQDPGQGLRLIYYSQIVNDFQKGDIAEGYSVSREKKESFPLTVTSAQKNPTAFYLCATGRDLSNEQFFGPGTRLTVL.

The chain carries TRBV18 and TRBJ1-5, with 9 bases that match TRBD1. Looked up from germline, CDR1 is KGHSH and CDR2 is LQKENI. The junction had 9 bases not matched to a gene; V was cut back by 3 bases and J by 3 bases. The CDR3 is 17 residues long. The CDR3 region is CASSPTGRDRDNQPQHF. The DNA for the CDR3 is TGTGCCAGCTCACCCACGGGCCGGGACAGGGACAATCAGCCCCAGCATTTT.

This chain connects TRBV6-6 to TRBJ1-1, with D unresolved. The germline gives CDR1 MNHNY, CDR2 SVGAGI (reference sequence). V dropped 6 bases and J dropped 5 bases, with 10 bases sitting between them. CDR3 size: 12 residues. CDR3 DNA sequence: TGTGCCAGCAGCGACACCGCGACTGAAGCTTTCTTT. Residues: CASSDTATEAFF.

The rearrangement joins TRBV5-3 to TRBJ2-5, with 11 bases lining up with TRBD2. The end of the DNA is better explained by TRBJ2-7, so the J call may be wrong. TRBV5-3 is an ORF, and what it does is uncertain. The CDR3 runs 15 residues. DNA of the CDR3: TGTGCCAGAAGCTTACTAGCGGGGGAGCGCTACGAGCAGTACTTC. Amino acid sequence: CARSLLAGERYEQYF.

The chain joins TRBV6-6 to TRBJ1-5; 7 bases line up with TRBD1. V lost 10 bases and J lost 4; bases outside the gene matches: 4. CDR3 length equals 12 residues. The germline V gene encodes CDR1 MNHNY and CDR2 SVGAGI (reference sequence). CDR3 loop: CATGQRNQPQHF. The CDR3 coding sequence is TGTGCCACGGGACAGCGAAATCAGCCCCAGCATTTT.

Written as DNA, the CDR3 is TGTGCCAGCAGTGCCCGGACAGGGGGCGACTATGGCTACACCTTC. It yields the protein CASSARTGGDYGYTF. V usage is TRBV6-1 and J usage is TRBJ1-2; 11 nucleotides match TRBD1. Germline V lookup: CDR1 MNHNS, CDR2 SASEGT. The CDR3 totals 15 residues. With 4 bases clipped from V and 3 bases from J, the junction kept 4 bases outside the gene matches.

V is TRBV19 and J is TRBJ2-7; 9 nucleotides match TRBD1. CDR1 and CDR2 from the germline V gene are LNHDA and SQIVND (reference sequence). The CDR3 is 12 residues long. The trim removed 8 bases at V and 2 bases at J, leaving 1 base unmatched. CDR3: CASRDRAYEQYF. The CDR3 nucleotides read TGTGCCAGTCGGGACAGGGCCTACGAGCAGTACTTC. The whole variable domain, remainder taken from reference TRBV19 and TRBJ2-7, is DGGITQSPKYLFRKEGQNVTLSCEQNLNHDAMYWYRQDPGQGLRLIYYSQIVNDFQKGDIAEGYSVSREKKESFPLTVTSAQKNPTAFYLCASRDRAYEQYFGPGTRLTVT.

This chain joins TRBV28 and TRBJ1-1, with a possible D match to TRBD1 (5 bases). The CDR3 covers 15 residues. The V gene lost 3 bases and the J gene lost 1 base, with 12 bases spanning the gap. CDR1 is MDHEN, CDR2 SYDVKM, per germline. The DNA for the CDR3 is TGTGCCAGCAGTTTCCCAGGGTGGAGGAACACTGAAGCTTTCTTT. Translated: CASSFPGWRNTEAFF.

This rearrangement joins TRBV28 to TRBJ2-2, with TRBD1 identical over 9 bases. CDR1 MDHEN and CDR2 SYDVKM come from the germline V gene. The junction had 7 bases not matched to a gene; V was cut back by 4 bases and J by 4 bases. The CDR3 totals 16 residues. DNA for the CDR3: TGTGCCAGCAGTTCCTCCGGGACAGGGTCCACCGGGGAGCTGTTTTTT. This encodes CASSSSGTGSTGELFF.

This chain joins TRBV4-3 and TRBJ1-5; D gene unclear. CDR1 and CDR2 (germline): LGHNA, YSLEER. The CDR3 consists of 16 residues. Trimming removed 0 bases at V and 5 bases at J, with 14 bases between. CDR3 nucleotide sequence: TGCGCCAGCAGCCAAGATCTAAGCACTGATTATCAGCCCCAGCATTTT. Translation gives CASSQDLSTDYQPQHF.

In this sample, this clone turned up once. V and J are TRBV7-9 and TRBJ1-1; the match to TRBD1 covers 7 bases. This CDR3 has 18 residues. Germline CDR1 SEHNR, CDR2 FQNEAQ (reference sequence). J was trimmed by 3 bases and V by 5 bases; bases with no gene match: 18. The CDR3 loop reads CASSPPGQKTGRHTEAFF. Here the CDR3 DNA reads TGTGCCAGCAGCCCTCCCGGCCAAAAGACAGGGCGGCACACTGAAGCTTTCTTT.

The rearrangement joins TRBV30 to TRBJ1-4, with D possibly matching TRBD1 (6 bases). The CDR3 spans 15 residues. Trimming pared 4 bases from V and 8 bases from J, leaving 20 bases between. The germline CDR1 and CDR2 sequences are GTSNPN and SVGIG (reference sequence). CDR3 in DNA: TGTGCCTGGACCAAACAAGGGGGGGACTGGGAAAAACTGTTTTTT. As protein: CAWTKQGGDWEKLFF.

The chain has TRBV30 and TRBJ2-6; weak D call: TRBD2 (5 bases). The CDR3 sequence is 15 residues long. Trimming left V 3 bases short and J 2 bases short, with 11 bases between. The germline V gene has CDR1 GTSNPN and CDR2 SVGIG (reference sequence). For the CDR3, the DNA is TGTGCCTGGAGCCGGAGGTCGGCTGGGGCCAACGTCCTGACTTTC. Translated: CAWSRRSAGANVLTF.

The genes are TRBV18 and TRBJ1-1; no reliable D call. The CDR3 loop spans 10 amino acids. Trimming removed 4 bases from V and 9 bases from J, with 6 bases in between. Germline CDR1 is KGHSH and CDR2 is LQKENI. The CDR3 is CASSQEQAFF. The DNA for the CDR3 is TGTGCCAGCTCACAGGAGCAAGCTTTCTTT.

This clone was detected once. The chain joins TRBV6-1 to TRBJ2-7, with 9 positions matching TRBD1. The ends lost 6 bases at V and 5 bases at J; junction bases unmatched: 8. Per the germline V gene, CDR1 is MNHNS and CDR2 is SASEGT. The CDR3 spans 14 residues. CDR3 nucleotide sequence: TGTGCCAGCAGCGATCCGGGACAGGGCGACGAGCAGTACTTC. It is translated as CASSDPGQGDEQYF.

This clone was detected only a few times. The chain recombines TRBV5-4 with TRBJ2-5; 13 bases map to TRBD2. Germline assignment: CDR1 SGHNT and CDR2 YYREEE (reference sequence). Germline trimming cut 2 bases from V and 3 bases from J; bases unmatched to any gene: 4. The CDR3 extends over 16 amino acids. CDR3 bases: TGTGCCAGCAGCTTTGGACTAGCGGGGGCCGAAGAGACCCAGTACTTC. The encoded protein is CASSFGLAGAEETQYF.

The chain links TRBV6-5 to TRBJ1-1; D is undetermined. Germline loops: CDR1 MNHEY, CDR2 SVGAGI. This CDR3 spans 15 amino acids. Deletions cut 5 bases from V and 1 base from J, with 14 bases between. The CDR3 here is CASSPYKRGNTEAFF. CDR3 bases: TGTGCCAGCAGTCCTTACAAGCGGGGGAACACTGAAGCTTTCTTT.